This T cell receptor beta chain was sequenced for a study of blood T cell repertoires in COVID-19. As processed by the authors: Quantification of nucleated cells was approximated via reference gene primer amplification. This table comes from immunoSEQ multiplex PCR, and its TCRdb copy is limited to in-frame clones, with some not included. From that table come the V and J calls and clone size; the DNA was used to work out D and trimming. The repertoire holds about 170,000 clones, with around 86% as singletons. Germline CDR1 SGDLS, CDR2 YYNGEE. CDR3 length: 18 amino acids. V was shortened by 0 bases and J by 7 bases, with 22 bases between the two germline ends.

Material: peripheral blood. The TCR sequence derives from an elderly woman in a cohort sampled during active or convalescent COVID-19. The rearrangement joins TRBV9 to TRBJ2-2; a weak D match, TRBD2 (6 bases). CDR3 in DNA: TGTGCCAGCAGCGTAGAGGACCCTATATGGCAGGAGGGCGGGGAGCTGTTTTTT. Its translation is CASSVEDPIWQEGGELFF.